This TCR beta chain was captured in a study of blood T cell repertoires in COVID-19. In terms of age and location, participants ranged from roughly 18 to 95 years and lived in under 30 US areas. V lost 1 base and J lost 6, with 9 bases in between. CDR3 length: 13 amino acids. Germline lookup yields CDR1 GTSNPN and CDR2 SVGIG (reference sequence). TCRdb's table, derived via immunoSEQ multiplex PCR, lists solely in-frame clones and lacks some. The sample carries roughly 330,000 clones, 86% recorded once. The chain combines TRBV30 with TRBJ2-2; unclear D gene. Sequencing was done on a sample of PBMCs or T cells enriched from blood (not recorded which). This TCR was sampled from a woman younger than 35 who had recovered from COVID-19. The CDR3 is CAWSGLFPGELFF. The CDR3 bases are TGTGCCTGGAGTGGTCTTTTTCCCGGGGAGCTGTTTTTT. Drawing the rest from reference TRBV30 and TRBJ2-2, the complete variable domain is SQTIHQWPATLVQPVGSPLSLECTVEGTSNPNLYWYRQAAGRGLQLLFYSVGIGQISSEVPQNLSASRPQDRQFILSSKKLLLSDSGFYLCAWSGLFPGELFFGEGSRLTVL.